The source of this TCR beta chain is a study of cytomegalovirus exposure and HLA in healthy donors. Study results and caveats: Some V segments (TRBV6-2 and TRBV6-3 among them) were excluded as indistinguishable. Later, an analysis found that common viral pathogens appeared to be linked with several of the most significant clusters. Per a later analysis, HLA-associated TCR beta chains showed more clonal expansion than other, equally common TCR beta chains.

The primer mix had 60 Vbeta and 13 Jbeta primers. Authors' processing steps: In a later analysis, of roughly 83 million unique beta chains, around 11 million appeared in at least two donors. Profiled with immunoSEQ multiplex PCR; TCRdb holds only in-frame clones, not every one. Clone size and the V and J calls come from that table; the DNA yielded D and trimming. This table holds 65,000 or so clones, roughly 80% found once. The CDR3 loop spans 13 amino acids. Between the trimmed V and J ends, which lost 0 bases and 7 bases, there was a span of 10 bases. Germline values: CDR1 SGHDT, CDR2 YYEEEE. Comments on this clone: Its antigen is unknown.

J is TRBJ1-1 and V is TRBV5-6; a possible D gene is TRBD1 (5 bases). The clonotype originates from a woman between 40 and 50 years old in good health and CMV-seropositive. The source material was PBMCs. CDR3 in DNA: TGTGCCAGCAGCTTGGCAGGGCGAGGTGAAGCTTTCTTT. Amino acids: CASSLAGRGEAFF. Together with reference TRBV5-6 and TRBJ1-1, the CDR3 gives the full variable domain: DAGVTQSPTHLIKTRGQQVTLRCSPKSGHDTVSWYQQALGQGPQFIFQYYEEEERQRGNFPDRFSGHQFPNYSSELNVNALLLGDSALYLCASSLAGRGEAFFGQGTRLTVV.